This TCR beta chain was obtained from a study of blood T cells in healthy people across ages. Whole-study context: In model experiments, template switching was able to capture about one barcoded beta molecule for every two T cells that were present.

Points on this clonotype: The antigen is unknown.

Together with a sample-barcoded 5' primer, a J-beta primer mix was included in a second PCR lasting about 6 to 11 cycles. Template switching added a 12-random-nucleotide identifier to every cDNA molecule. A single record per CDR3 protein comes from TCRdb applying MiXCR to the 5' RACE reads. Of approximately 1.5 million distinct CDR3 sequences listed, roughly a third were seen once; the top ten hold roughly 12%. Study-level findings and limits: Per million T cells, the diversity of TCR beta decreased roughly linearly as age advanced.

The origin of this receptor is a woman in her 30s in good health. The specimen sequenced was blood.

The CDR3, as DNA: TGTGCCAGCAGTTCACCAGCGGGAGTTTCGCAGTTCTTC. Protein: CASSSPAGVSQFF. The chain recombines TRBV28 with TRBJ2-1, with 8 bases matching TRBD2. Germline-derived CDR1 and CDR2 are MDHEN and SYDVKM. The V segment lost 4 bases and the J segment 12 bases; nucleotides outside the gene matches: 8. This CDR3 comprises 13 residues.